These 5 T cell receptor beta chains came from one sample sequenced in a study of blood T cells in healthy people across ages. For the second PCR, which ran for roughly 7 to 11 cycles, a sample-barcoded 5' primer and a J-beta primer mix were used. TCRdb passed the 5' RACE reads through MiXCR, listing each CDR3 protein once. There are hundreds of thousands of distinct CDR3 sequences in the sample; about 43% occur only once, and about 30% lies in the top ten. What was sequenced was blood. These receptors all come from a man older than 75 in good health.

The sample holds a few counts of this clonotype. V usage is TRBV5-5 and J usage is TRBJ2-7, with D tentatively TRBD2 (5 bases). The CDR3 contains 13 residues. The germline CDR1 and CDR2 sequences are SGHKS and YYEKEE (reference sequence). V was pared by 3 bases and J by 7 bases, with 14 bases between. The CDR3 region is CASSSWAEGEQYF. In nucleotides, the CDR3 is TGTGCCAGCAGCTCCTGGGCAGAGGGAGAGCAGTACTTC.

The chain joins TRBV12-3 or TRBV12-4 to TRBJ1-5; D is unresolved. This CDR3 contains 15 residues. Trimming left V 6 bases short and J 6 bases short, with 18 bases between. CDR3 sequence (DNA): TGTGCCAGCAGGGAATCTGGGGAGAGGTTTCAGCCCCAGCATTTT. Translation: CASRESGERFQPQHF.

Of note for this clonotype: A read error may produce the germline difference seen at one junction end. V usage is TRBV29-1 and J usage is TRBJ2-7, with 11 bases lining up with TRBD2. CDR1 SQVTM and CDR2 ANQGSEA come from the germline V gene. The CDR3 length is 17 residues. DNA of the CDR3: TGCAGCGTCGAGGGTGGGCTAGCGGGAGGTTTTTTCTACGGGCAGTACTTC. Amino acid sequence: CSVEGGLAGGFFYGQYF.

V and J are TRBV20-1 and TRBJ2-3; 7 bases map to TRBD2. The CDR3 sequence is 17 residues long. Germline V gene data show CDR1 as DFQATT and CDR2 as SNEGSKA (reference sequence). J gave up 3 bases and V 8 bases, and 20 bases lay outside the gene matches. Here the CDR3 reads CSTTSRMSSGWTDTQYF. In DNA, the CDR3 is TGCAGTACCACCTCCCGGATGTCTAGCGGTTGGACAGATACGCAGTATTTT.

This clonotype came up a few times. This chain links TRBV27 with TRBJ2-7, with 9 bases matching TRBD1. Germline assignment: CDR1 MNHEY and CDR2 SMNVEV (reference sequence). V lost 3 bases to trimming and J lost 4 bases; unmatched junction nucleotides: 7. The CDR3 sequence is 15 residues long. The CDR3 here is CASSFIGQGSYEQYF. CDR3 DNA: TGTGCCAGCAGTTTTATCGGACAGGGGTCGTACGAGCAGTACTTC.